This is a list of T cell receptor beta chains from one sample in a study of blood T cell repertoires in COVID-19. Libraries were prepared by immunoSEQ multiplex PCR; TCRdb keeps only in-frame clonotypes and omits some of them. This table has 40,000 to 55,000 clones, more than 75% appearing once. Sequencing used peripheral blood. Source of these receptors: a human donor in a cohort sampled during active COVID-19. Both conserved end residues are part of each CDR3. D genes are given only for firm matches. Not every row has a clone size; where given, it reads once, few, many or a size class.

cdr3_aa: CASSEDRGTANTEAFF
cdr3_nt: TGTGCCAGCAGTGAAGACCGTGGGACAGCGAACACTGAAGCTTTCTTT
d_call: TRBD1
j_call: TRBJ1-1
clone_size: medium-sized
v_call: TRBV6-1

cdr3_aa: CASRQGAQETQYF
cdr3_nt: TGCGCCAGCAGACAGGGGGCCCAAGAGACCCAGTACTTC
d_call: TRBD1
j_call: TRBJ2-5
clone_size: NA
v_call: TRBV5-1

cdr3_aa: CASSQETGYNSPLHF
cdr3_nt: TGCGCCAGCAGCCAAGAAACAGGTTATAATTCACCCCTCCACTTT
d_call: NA
j_call: TRBJ1-6
clone_size: NA
v_call: TRBV4-1

cdr3_aa: CASSPGQPSTDTQYF
cdr3_nt: TGTGCCAGCAGCCCGGGACAGCCAAGCACAGATACGCAGTATTTT
d_call: TRBD1
j_call: TRBJ2-3
clone_size: once
v_call: TRBV3-1/TRBV3-2

cdr3_aa: CASSFNWDRGHEQYF
cdr3_nt: TGTGCCAGCAGTTTCAATTGGGACAGGGGCCACGAGCAGTACTTC
d_call: TRBD1
j_call: TRBJ2-7
clone_size: NA
v_call: TRBV27

cdr3_aa: CASRGTGSSFEQYF
cdr3_nt: TGTGCCAGCAGGGGGACTGGGTCATCTTTCGAGCAGTACTTC
d_call: NA
j_call: TRBJ2-7
clone_size: NA
v_call: TRBV6-5

cdr3_aa: CASSYEFVADQETQYF
cdr3_nt: TGTGCCAGCAGTTACGAATTCGTAGCGGACCAAGAGACCCAGTACTTC
d_call: NA
j_call: TRBJ2-5
clone_size: NA
v_call: TRBV6-2/TRBV6-3

cdr3_aa: CASRQGVPTEAFF
cdr3_nt: TGTGCCAGCAGGCAGGGGGTTCCCACTGAAGCTTTCTTT
d_call: TRBD1
j_call: TRBJ1-1
clone_size: NA
v_call: TRBV6-5

cdr3_aa: CASSPGTGGFEQYF
cdr3_nt: TGTGCCAGCTCACCGGGGACAGGGGGCTTCGAGCAGTACTTC
d_call: TRBD1
j_call: TRBJ2-7
clone_size: few
v_call: TRBV18

cdr3_aa: CASSTSTGPYTDTQYF
cdr3_nt: TGTGCCAGCAGCACCTCGACAGGCCCATACACAGATACGCAGTATTTT
d_call: NA
j_call: TRBJ2-3
clone_size: once
v_call: TRBV7-9

cdr3_aa: CASSRQGTGANVLTF
cdr3_nt: TGTGCCAGCAGTCGACAGGGGACCGGGGCCAACGTCCTGACTTTC
d_call: TRBD1
j_call: TRBJ2-6
clone_size: NA
v_call: TRBV2

cdr3_aa: CASSLEARSSGEQYF
cdr3_nt: TGTGCCAGCAGCTTAGAGGCGAGGTCTAGCGGTGAGCAGTACTTC
d_call: TRBD2
j_call: TRBJ2-7
clone_size: NA
v_call: TRBV11-2

cdr3_aa: CASSLAGTGGILVDF
cdr3_nt: TGTGCCAGCAGCTTAGCCGGGACAGGGGGTATACTTGTGGACTTC
d_call: TRBD1
j_call: TRBJ2-5
clone_size: NA
v_call: TRBV11-2

cdr3_aa: CASSRPSPGQTSGNTIYF
cdr3_nt: TGTGCCAGCAGCCGCCCGTCCCCGGGACAGACTTCTGGAAACACCATATATTTT
d_call: TRBD1
j_call: TRBJ1-3
clone_size: NA
v_call: TRBV6-2/TRBV6-3

cdr3_aa: CASSLNSGSWQYF
cdr3_nt: TGTGCCAGCAGCTTAAATTCAGGGTCCTGGCAGTACTTC
d_call: NA
j_call: TRBJ2-7
clone_size: NA
v_call: TRBV7-3

cdr3_aa: CASSQVTGGYEQYF
cdr3_nt: TGCGCCAGCAGCCAAGTTACAGGGGGCTACGAGCAGTACTTC
d_call: TRBD1
j_call: TRBJ2-7
clone_size: NA
v_call: TRBV4-1

cdr3_aa: CASSLLASSYNEQFF
cdr3_nt: TGTGCCAGCAGCTTACTAGCCAGCTCCTACAATGAGCAGTTCTTC
d_call: NA
j_call: TRBJ2-1
clone_size: NA
v_call: TRBV14

cdr3_aa: CASSVDGFPHGYTF
cdr3_nt: TGTGCCAGCAGCGTAGACGGGTTTCCCCATGGCTACACCTTC
d_call: NA
j_call: TRBJ1-2
clone_size: NA
v_call: TRBV9

cdr3_aa: CASSLGDSHRTDTQYF
cdr3_nt: TGTGCCAGCAGCCTAGGGGACAGCCACCGCACAGATACGCAGTATTTT
d_call: TRBD1
j_call: TRBJ2-3
clone_size: NA
v_call: TRBV7-9

cdr3_aa: CASSYSSGLGGYTF
cdr3_nt: TGTGCCAGCAGTTACTCGTCGGGGTTGGGAGGCTACACCTTC
d_call: NA
j_call: TRBJ1-2
clone_size: NA
v_call: TRBV6-5

cdr3_aa: CASSERGGNEKLFF
cdr3_nt: TGTGCCAGCAGTGAAAGGGGGGGGAATGAAAAACTGTTTTTT
d_call: NA
j_call: TRBJ1-4
clone_size: NA
v_call: TRBV2

cdr3_aa: CSARTGNEKLFF
cdr3_nt: TGCAGCGCTCGGACAGGGAATGAAAAACTGTTTTTT
d_call: TRBD1
j_call: TRBJ1-4
clone_size: NA
v_call: TRBV29-1

cdr3_aa: CASSRGGGIQYF
cdr3_nt: TGTGCCAGCAGTAGGGGAGGGGGCATTCAGTACTTC
d_call: NA
j_call: TRBJ2-4
clone_size: NA
v_call: TRBV6-5

cdr3_aa: CASSVAGGELHEQFF
cdr3_nt: TGTGCCAGCTCAGTAGCGGGGGGCGAACTCCATGAGCAGTTCTTC
d_call: TRBD2
j_call: TRBJ2-1
clone_size: NA
v_call: TRBV18

cdr3_aa: CASSFRQGTPGYTF
cdr3_nt: TGTGCCAGCAGTTTCAGGCAGGGTACCCCCGGCTACACCTTC
d_call: NA
j_call: TRBJ1-2
clone_size: NA
v_call: TRBV27

cdr3_aa: CASSLAPPETQYF
cdr3_nt: TGCGCCAGCAGCTTGGCCCCCCCGGAGACCCAGTACTTC
d_call: NA
j_call: TRBJ2-5
clone_size: NA
v_call: TRBV5-1

cdr3_aa: CASSWGLADNEQFF
cdr3_nt: TGTGCCAGCAGCTGGGGACTAGCAGACAATGAGCAGTTCTTC
d_call: TRBD2
j_call: TRBJ2-1
clone_size: NA
v_call: TRBV5-4

cdr3_aa: CASSLGGRNTEAFF
cdr3_nt: TGTGCCAGCAGCTTAGGAGGGAGGAACACTGAAGCTTTCTTT
d_call: NA
j_call: TRBJ1-1
clone_size: once
v_call: TRBV7-2

cdr3_aa: CASSSTKAEAFF
cdr3_nt: TGTGCCAGCAGCTCTACTAAGGCTGAAGCTTTCTTT
d_call: NA
j_call: TRBJ1-1
clone_size: NA
v_call: TRBV7-9

cdr3_aa: CASSLFPGFMVF
cdr3_nt: TGTGCCAGCAGCTTATTTCCAGGGTTTATGGTCTTC
d_call: NA
j_call: TRBJ1-2
clone_size: NA
v_call: TRBV7-9

cdr3_aa: CASSSGTPGGGYTF
cdr3_nt: TGTGCCAGCAGTTCCGGGACGCCGGGAGGTGGCTACACCTTC
d_call: NA
j_call: TRBJ1-2
clone_size: NA
v_call: TRBV27

cdr3_aa: CASSMGQNISPLHF
cdr3_nt: TGTGCCAGTAGTATGGGACAGAACATTTCACCCCTCCACTTT
d_call: TRBD1
j_call: TRBJ1-6
clone_size: NA
v_call: TRBV19

cdr3_aa: CASSARTPHSYEQYF
cdr3_nt: TGTGCCAGCAGTGCTCGGACACCTCACTCCTACGAGCAGTACTTC
d_call: NA
j_call: TRBJ2-7
clone_size: NA
v_call: TRBV2

cdr3_aa: CASSLSGVTDTQYF
cdr3_nt: TGCGCCAGCAGCCTTAGCGGGGTCACAGATACGCAGTATTTT
d_call: TRBD2
j_call: TRBJ2-3
clone_size: NA
v_call: TRBV4-1

cdr3_aa: CASSIGGTPVYEQYF
cdr3_nt: TGTGCCAGTAGTATAGGGGGGACACCAGTTTACGAGCAGTACTTC
d_call: NA
j_call: TRBJ2-7
clone_size: NA
v_call: TRBV19

cdr3_aa: CASSPEQGIGQPQHF
cdr3_nt: TGTGCCAGCTCACCGGAACAGGGGATCGGACAGCCCCAGCATTTT
d_call: TRBD1
j_call: TRBJ1-5
clone_size: NA
v_call: TRBV18

cdr3_aa: CASSPILVGEQFF
cdr3_nt: TGTGCCAGCTCACCCATACTGGTTGGTGAGCAGTTCTTC
d_call: NA
j_call: TRBJ2-1
clone_size: NA
v_call: TRBV18

cdr3_aa: CASSQDPTVNSGNTIYF
cdr3_nt: TGTGCCAGCAGCCAAGACCCGACAGTGAACTCTGGAAACACCATATATTTT
d_call: NA
j_call: TRBJ1-3
clone_size: few
v_call: TRBV3-1/TRBV3-2

cdr3_aa: CASSSGSSSPLHF
cdr3_nt: TGTGCCAGCAGTTCGGGGTCGAGTTCACCCCTCCACTTT
d_call: NA
j_call: TRBJ1-6
clone_size: NA
v_call: TRBV2

cdr3_aa: CASSQDRGREEGWNEQFF
cdr3_nt: TGCGCCAGCAGCCAAGATCGGGGGCGGGAGGAGGGGTGGAATGAGCAGTTCTTC
d_call: TRBD2
j_call: TRBJ2-1
clone_size: once
v_call: TRBV4-1

cdr3_aa: CASSFELAGAETTDTQYF
cdr3_nt: TGCGCCAGCAGCTTCGAACTAGCGGGAGCGGAGACTACAGATACGCAGTATTTT
d_call: TRBD2
j_call: TRBJ2-3
clone_size: NA
v_call: TRBV5-1

cdr3_aa: CASSPLTSGGATDTQYF
cdr3_nt: TGTGCCAGCAGTCCATTGACTAGCGGGGGGGCCACAGATACGCAGTATTTT
d_call: TRBD2
j_call: TRBJ2-3
clone_size: NA
v_call: TRBV27

cdr3_aa: CASNSGRLTGELFF
cdr3_nt: TGTGCCAGCAACAGCGGGAGACTCACCGGGGAGCTGTTTTTT
d_call: TRBD2
j_call: TRBJ2-2
clone_size: few
v_call: TRBV28

cdr3_aa: CASSQGLDRGWNTEAFF
cdr3_nt: TGCGCCAGCAGCCAAGGCCTGGACAGGGGATGGAACACTGAAGCTTTCTTT
d_call: TRBD1
j_call: TRBJ1-1
clone_size: once
v_call: TRBV4-3

cdr3_aa: CASRPTGTRGATQYF
cdr3_nt: TGTGCCAGCAGACCTACCGGGACTAGGGGGGCGACCCAGTACTTC
d_call: TRBD2
j_call: TRBJ2-5
clone_size: NA
v_call: TRBV7-2

cdr3_aa: CSVVADSYEQYF
cdr3_nt: TGCAGCGTGGTGGCGGACTCCTACGAGCAGTACTTC
d_call: NA
j_call: TRBJ2-7
clone_size: NA
v_call: TRBV29-1